What follows describes a single T cell receptor beta chain. The specificity of this receptor is unknown. No qualities accompany the bases; no much larger clone lies one base away. The data were taken from a study of shared clonotypes between healthy human individuals (dated by TCRdb to 2018 to 2020). Regarding the study in general: Three men and a couple of women, aged 18 to 49 years, made up the cohort. Libraries were prepared and TCR repertoires were sequenced by different laboratories using diverse techniques, in order to increase sequencing depth and limit assay-specific biases. The study deeply sequenced blood TCR repertoires of five healthy adults to estimate repertoire size and the extent of clonotype sharing between individuals. Between about 0.8 and 8.9 billion PBMCs per donor were obtained by leukapheresis. For each donor, three plates each were used for CD4 naive and CD4 memory, two plates were used for CD8 naive, and one plate was used for CD8 memory. What the research found in general, with its limitations: Sampling was restricted to blood, and TCR repertoires in tissue are likely to differ from TCR repertoires in blood. Across a handful of donors, 5% to 6% of naive CD4, over 3% of naive CD8, 2% to 2.5% of memory CD4, and under 0.45% of memory CD8 clonotypes were shared. Higher generation probabilities were observed for clonotypes shared by all four sorted-subset donors than for non-shared clonotypes. Even with the large sequencing depth, rarefaction of the sorted-subset datasets indicated that sequencing was incomplete. Estimated clonotype richness was generally larger for naive than for memory subsets. Pairwise subsampling led to the expectation that sequencing depth would affect the degree of clonotype sharing among donors. Because the study included a small number of donors, the genetic and exposure-history diversity represented was limited.

Trimming takes 7 bases from V and 7 bases from J, and the germline ends sit 23 bases apart. Reading the germline V gene gives CDR1 SGHTS and CDR2 YDEGEE. The CDR3, from cysteine to phenylalanine, totals 15 residues. CDR3 DNA only is kept here, 45 bases in frame from base 1. Using the deep immunoSEQ assay, multiplex PCR amplified TCR CDR3 regions from genomic DNA. Genomic DNA extracted from each cell subset was distributed evenly over all wells of several immunoSEQ 96-well plates, and each plate served as one replicate. Each replicate PCR for sorted subsets received around 200 ng genomic DNA, equal to about 29,000 T cell genomes. Purified libraries were measured with a Qubit 3.0 fluorometer, size-checked on a Bioanalyzer 2100, and measured again with the KAPA Library Quantification kit. Every immunoSEQ 96-well plate was sequenced on a dedicated single-read 150-cycle Illumina NextSeq 550 flow cell. For the original study's pipeline: The immunoSEQ output contained only junctional sequences without quality scores, so filtering could not match that applied to full-length reads. Sequences were annotated with PyIR, a Python wrapper for IgBLAST v1.9, and V/J genes and CDR3 were assigned using IMGT germline references. Reads were filtered out if the reads had weak V/J assignments (E-value above 1e-6), no CDR3, stop codons, out-of-frame junctions, or ambiguous translated residues. A V3J clonotype was defined by an identical inferred V gene, J gene, and CDR3 amino acid sequence. Percentage overlap between repertoires was computed as shared unique clonotypes divided by the size of the smaller repertoire. Richness of each repertoire was evaluated using RTK rarefaction, the Chao1 estimator, and Recon v2.1 estimates of unobserved clonotypes. For all TCRbeta clonotypes obtained by the gDNA method from four donors, generation probabilities were computed with OLGA. The source is immuneACCESS, and TCRdb retained only in-frame sequences with V and J called. Part of the clones is not carried over; for the studies checked, unresolved V genes explain less than half of this, and the remainder is unexplained. V and J calls plus clone size are reproduced from that table; the DNA served to infer D and trimming. This sample comprises roughly 2.1 million clones, roughly 91% of them detected only once. The top ten constitute under 2% of the sample.

CD8 naive samples consisted of CD45RO-negative cells that were positively selected for CCR7, yielding a CD45RA+CCR7+ population without TemRA cells. The donors were healthy, HIV-negative adults who had no recently reported acute infections or vaccinations. Every donor was a Caucasian adult living in Nashville, Tennessee, USA. After blood collection by leukapheresis, PBMCs were isolated using Ficoll-Histopaque density gradient centrifugation and then cryopreserved in the vapor phase of liquid nitrogen. Analytical flow cytometry was used to check the purity and quantity of each magnetically sorted T cell population. Genomic DNA was isolated from each sorted fraction and quantified by UV absorbance on a Nanodrop 2000c.

The receptor was isolated from a man between 18 and 29 years old in good health. Some clones in this sample may be carry-over from other donors' samples. Rearrangement joined TRBV5-8 to TRBJ2-5, with no reliable assignment of the D segment. The sequencing input was naive CD8+ T cells from PBMCs. This specimen's cell subset or site label, interpreted: CD45RA+CCR7+. The CDR3 corresponds to CASYPRHLGLVTQYF. The DNA reads TGTGCCAGCTACCCCAGACATTTGGGTTTGGTGACCCAGTACTTC. The variable domain in full, with residues beyond the CDR3 obtained from the reference TRBV5-8 and TRBJ2-5 genes, is EAGVTQSPTHLIKTRGQQATLRCSPISGHTSVYWYQQALGLGLQFLLWYDEGEERNRGNFPPRFSGRQFPNYSSELNVNALELEDSALYLCASYPRHLGLVTQYFGPGTRLLVL.